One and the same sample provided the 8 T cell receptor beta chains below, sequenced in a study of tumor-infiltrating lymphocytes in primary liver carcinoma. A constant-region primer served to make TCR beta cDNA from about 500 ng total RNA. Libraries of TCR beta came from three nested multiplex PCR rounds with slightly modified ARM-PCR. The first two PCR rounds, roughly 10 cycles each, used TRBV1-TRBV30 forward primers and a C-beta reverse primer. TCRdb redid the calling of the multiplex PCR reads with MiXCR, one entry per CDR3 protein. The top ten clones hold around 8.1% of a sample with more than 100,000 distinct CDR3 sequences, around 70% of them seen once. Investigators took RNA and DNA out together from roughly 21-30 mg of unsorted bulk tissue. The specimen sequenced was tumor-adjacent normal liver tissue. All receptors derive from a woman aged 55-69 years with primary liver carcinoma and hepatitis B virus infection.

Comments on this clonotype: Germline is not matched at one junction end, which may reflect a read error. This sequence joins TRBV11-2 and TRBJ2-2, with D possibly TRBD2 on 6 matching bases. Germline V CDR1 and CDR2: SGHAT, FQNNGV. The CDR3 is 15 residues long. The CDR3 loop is CVSSPSTGDSGEQFF. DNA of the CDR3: TGTGTCAGCAGCCCTAGTACGGGGGACTCCGGGGAACAGTTTTTT.

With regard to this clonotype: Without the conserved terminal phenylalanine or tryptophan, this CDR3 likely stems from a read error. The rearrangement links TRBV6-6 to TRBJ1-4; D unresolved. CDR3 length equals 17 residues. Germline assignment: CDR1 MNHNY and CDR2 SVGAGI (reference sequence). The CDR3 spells CASNYRRLQETNEKLFS. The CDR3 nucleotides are TGTGCCAGCAATTACCGGAGACTACAAGAAACTAATGAAAAACTGTTTTCT.

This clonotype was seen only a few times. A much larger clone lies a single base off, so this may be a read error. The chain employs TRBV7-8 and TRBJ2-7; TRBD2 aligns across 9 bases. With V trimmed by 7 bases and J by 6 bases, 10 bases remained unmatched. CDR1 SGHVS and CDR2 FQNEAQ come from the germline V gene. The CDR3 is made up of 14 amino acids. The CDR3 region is CASNPRGGDGEQYF. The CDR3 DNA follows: TGTGCCAGCAACCCGCGGGGGGGGGACGGCGAGCAGTACTTC. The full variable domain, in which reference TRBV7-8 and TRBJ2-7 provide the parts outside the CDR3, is GAGVSQSPRYKVAKRGQDVALRCDPISGHVSLFWYQQALGQGPEFLTYFQNEAQLDKSGLPSDRFFAERPEGSVSTLKIQRTQQEDSAVYLCASNPRGGDGEQYFGPGTRLTVT.

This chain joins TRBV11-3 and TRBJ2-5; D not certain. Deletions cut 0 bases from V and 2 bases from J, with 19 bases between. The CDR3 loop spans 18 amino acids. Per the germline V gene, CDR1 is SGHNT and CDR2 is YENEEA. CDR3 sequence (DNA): TGTGCCAGCAGCTTAGAGTTGGCGACATTGGGCAGGCAAGAGACCCAGTACTTC. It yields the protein CASSLELATLGRQETQYF.

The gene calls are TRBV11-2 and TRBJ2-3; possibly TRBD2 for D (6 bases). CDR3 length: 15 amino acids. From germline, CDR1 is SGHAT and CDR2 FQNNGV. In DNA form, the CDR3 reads TGTACCAACAGCTCTGGACGGGAGACCACAGATACGCAGTATTTT. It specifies CTNSSGRETTDTQYF.

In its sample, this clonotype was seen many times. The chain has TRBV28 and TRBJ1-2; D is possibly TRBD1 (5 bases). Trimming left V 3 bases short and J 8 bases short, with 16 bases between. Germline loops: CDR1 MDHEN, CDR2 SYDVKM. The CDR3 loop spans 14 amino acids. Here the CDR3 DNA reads TGTGCCAGCAGTTTTGGGACCGCTGCGTGGGGCTACACCTTC. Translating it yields CASSFGTAAWGYTF.

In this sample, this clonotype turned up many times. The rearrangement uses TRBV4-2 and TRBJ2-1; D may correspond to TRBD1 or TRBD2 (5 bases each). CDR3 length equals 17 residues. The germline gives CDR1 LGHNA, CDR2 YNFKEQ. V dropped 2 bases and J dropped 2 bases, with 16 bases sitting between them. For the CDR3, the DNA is TGTGCCAGCAGCCAAAGAGGGAAAGGGGTAACCTACAATGAGCAGTTCTTC. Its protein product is CASSQRGKGVTYNEQFF.

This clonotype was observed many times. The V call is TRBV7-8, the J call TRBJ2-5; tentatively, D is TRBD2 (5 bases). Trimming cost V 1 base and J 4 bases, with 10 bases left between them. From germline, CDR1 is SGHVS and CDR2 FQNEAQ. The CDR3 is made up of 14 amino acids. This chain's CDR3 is CASSLEVASETQYF. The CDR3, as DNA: TGTGCCAGCAGCTTAGAAGTAGCGTCAGAGACCCAGTACTTC. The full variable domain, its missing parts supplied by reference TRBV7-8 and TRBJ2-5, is GAGVSQSPRYKVAKRGQDVALRCDPISGHVSLFWYQQALGQGPEFLTYFQNEAQLDKSGLPSDRFFAERPEGSVSTLKIQRTQQEDSAVYLCASSLEVASETQYFGPGTRLLVL.